This T cell receptor beta chain is from a study of T cell repertoires in aging, cancer and after chemotherapy. Overall study: Paired samples before and after chemotherapy came from chronic lymphocytic leukemia patients on fludarabine- or bendamustine-based regimens.

Peripheral blood genomic DNA, not sorted cells or RNA, was the template. This clonotype was seen a handful of times. Its target is not known. Rearranged V-D-J TRB sequences were amplified with a mixed TRB-A/B primer pool. Each CDR3 protein gets one entry after TCRdb re-called the multiplex PCR reads with MiXCR. The repertoire has 4,000 to 5,500 distinct CDR3 sequences, approximately 38% of them found once; the top ten carry approximately 48%. Whole-study results and caveats: In healthy donors, age-related TCR diversity loss mainly reflected lost richness. In hematological cancer patients, infiltrated lymphoid organs may have impaired thymic emigration or peripheral T cell expansion. Compared with age-matched healthy donors, untreated hematological or solid cancer patients showed higher blood TCR clonality.

J gave up 2 bases and V 6 bases, and 7 bases lay outside the gene matches. The CDR3 length is 16 residues. Germline assignment: CDR1 MNHEY and CDR2 SVGAGI. The sequence was collected from a human donor with a blood cancer. V is TRBV6-5 and J is TRBJ2-1, with 10 bases that match TRBD1. Sequenced input: blood. The CDR3 here is CASSHDRGRAYNEQFF. The CDR3 DNA is TGTGCCAGCAGCCACGACAGGGGGCGAGCCTACAATGAGCAGTTCTTC.